The 7 T cell receptor beta chains listed next were all sequenced from one sample in a study of tumor-infiltrating lymphocytes in primary liver carcinoma. Without any cell sorting, roughly 18-31 mg of bulk tissue yielded co-extracted RNA and DNA. TCR beta cDNA came from roughly 550 ng total RNA, primed with a constant-region primer. The TCR beta library was amplified through three nested multiplex PCR rounds in a modified ARM-PCR procedure. The first two PCR rounds, approximately 11 cycles each, used TRBV1-TRBV30 forward primers and a C-beta reverse primer. TCRdb reprocessed the multiplex PCR reads via MiXCR and lists one record per CDR3 protein. The data show over 40,000 distinct CDR3 sequences, roughly 80% seen once. Sequenced: liver tumor tissue from sampling region 5. Subset given: tumor region T5, tumor centre. The source is a man aged 35 to 55 with primary liver carcinoma and hepatitis B virus infection.

Comment on this clonotype: One junction end disagrees with the germline gene, perhaps due to a read error. V gene TRBV4-1 combines with J gene TRBJ2-5, with 7 bases aligning to TRBD1. CDR3 length: 14 amino acids. Per the germline V gene, CDR1 is MGHRA and CDR2 is YSYEKL. The CDR3 DNA reads as TGCACCAGCAGCACCCGGACAGGAGTCGAGACCCGGTACTTC. Translation gives CTSSTRTGVETRYF.

With respect to this clonotype: The junction shows a germline mismatch at one end, possibly a read error. The rearrangement links TRBV6-1 to TRBJ1-2; weak D call: TRBD1 (6 bases). The CDR3 contains 14 residues. CDR1 is MNHNS and CDR2 is SASEGT in the germline V gene. CDR3 region: CASTTTAGDYCYTF. As DNA, the CDR3 is TGTGCCAGCACCACAACAGCAGGGGACTATTGCTACACCTTC.

This chain connects TRBV14 to TRBJ1-3; a weak D match, TRBD1 (5 bases). Germline values: CDR1 SGHDN, CDR2 FVKESK. The CDR3 loop spans 15 amino acids. The V end was cut by 7 bases, the J end by 0 bases, with 13 bases between. CDR3 sequence: CASNNRGCSGNTIYF. The CDR3, as DNA: TGTGCCAGCAACAATCGGGGGTGCTCTGGAAACACCATATATTTT.

With regard to this clonotype: A junction boundary mismatches the germline segment, possibly from a read error. The V and J genes are TRBV28 and TRBJ1-5, with unresolved D. CDR3 length: 14 amino acids. Per germline, CDR1 MDHEN and CDR2 SYDVKM. Written as DNA, the CDR3 is TGTGCCAGCACCCGTCATGGCCTCAATCAACCCCACCATTTT. Its protein product is CASTRHGLNQPHHF.

Worth noting for this clonotype: One end of the junction does not line up with germline, which may come from a read error. The chain employs TRBV30 and TRBJ2-2, with D perhaps TRBD1 (6 bases). Germline CDR1 and CDR2: GTSNPN and SVGIG (reference sequence). The CDR3 is 17 amino acids. The CDR3 coding sequence is TGTGTCTGGAGCGGTCGTGGCCAGGGGTTAAACACCGGGGAGCTGTTTTTT. Protein product: CVWSGRGQGLNTGELFF.

To note about this clonotype: The junction departs from germline at one end; a sequencing error may be responsible. The V gene is TRBV5-4, the J gene TRBJ2-3, with D tentatively TRBD1 (6 bases). This CDR3 region has 11 residues. Germline V gives CDR1 SGHNT, CDR2 YYREEE (reference sequence). The CDR3 nucleotides are TGTGCTAGCAACCAGAATGAAAGGACAGATTTT. Translated: CASNQNERTDF. Supplemented by reference TRBV5-4 and TRBJ2-3, the full variable domain reads ETGVTQSPTHLIKTRGQQVTLRCSSQSGHNTVSWYQQALGQGPQFIFQYYREEENGRGNFPPRFSGLQFPNYSSELNVNALELDDSALYLCASNQNERTDFGPGTRLTVL.

In its sample, this clonotype is medium-sized. The J gene is TRBJ2-7, the V gene TRBV12-3 or TRBV12-4; tentatively, D is TRBD2 (5 bases). Trimming took 1 base from V and 3 from J, leaving 16 bases between them. This CDR3 has 16 residues. The CDR3 DNA reads TGTGCCAGCAGTTTAGTCGCGGGTCTCGGTCTCTACGAGCAGTACTTC. Translated, it gives CASSLVAGLGLYEQYF.